These 15 T cell receptor beta chains were all obtained from the same sample, sequenced in a study of response to subunit inactivated influenza vaccine. Each CDR3 protein gets one entry after TCRdb re-called the RT-PCR reads with MiXCR. The table lists about 830,000 distinct CDR3 sequences, 15% to 20% of them singletons. The input for sequencing was PBMCs from blood, taken about 5 days after vaccination. The receptors were gathered from a man aged 45 to 65 who received an inactivated influenza vaccine.

The V gene is TRBV20-1, the J gene TRBJ1-4, with 7 bases identical to TRBD1. There are 13 residues in the CDR3. CDR1 is DFQATT and CDR2 is SNEGSKA in the germline V gene (reference sequence). Trimming removed 6 bases from V and 2 bases from J; junction bases left unmatched: 3. CDR3 residues: CSARQGTNEKLFF. The CDR3 DNA sequence: TGCAGTGCCCGACAGGGTACTAATGAAAAACTGTTTTTT.

This clonotype was counted ten times or more. DNA of the CDR3: TGTGCCAGCAGCCCTGATAGGGTAAATTCACCCCTCCACTTT. It translates to CASSPDRVNSPLHF. The genes are TRBV12-3 or TRBV12-4 and TRBJ1-6; D unresolved. The CDR3 length is 14 residues. The V and J ends lost 6 bases and 7 bases respectively, with 13 bases between them.

V usage is TRBV7-9 and J usage is TRBJ2-7; D remains ambiguous. V lost 2 bases to trimming and J lost 3 bases, with 8 bases between them. CDR1 and CDR2 (germline): SEHNR, FQNEAQ (reference sequence). The CDR3 is 13 amino acids. The CDR3 loop is CASSLRRNYEQYF. Written as DNA, the CDR3 is TGTGCCAGCAGCTTAAGGAGAAACTACGAGCAGTACTTC.

This chain links TRBV4-3 with TRBJ2-2; 10 nucleotides line up with TRBD2. The V segment lost 1 base and the J segment 2 bases; nucleotides outside the gene matches: 4. From germline, CDR1 is LGHNA and CDR2 YSLEER. CDR3 length: 17 residues. CDR3 bases: TGCGCCAGCAGCCAAGGCGAACTAGCGGGAAACACCGGGGAGCTGTTTTTT. This translates into CASSQGELAGNTGELFF.

The chain recombines TRBV10-3 with TRBJ2-7; a weak D match, TRBD2 (5 bases). V lost 3 bases, J lost 0 bases, and 24 bases lay in between. The CDR3 is 19 amino acids. CDR1 is ENHRY, CDR2 SYGVKD, per germline. The DNA of the CDR3 is TGTGCCATCAGTGATCGATCCTACCGGTCAAGCGGAATCTCCTACGAGCAGTACTTC. Translated: CAISDRSYRSSGISYEQYF.

In this sample, this clonotype turned up many times. This sequence joins TRBV7-2 and TRBJ2-7; D is undetermined. There are 13 residues in the CDR3. Per germline, CDR1 SGHTA and CDR2 FQGNSA. V lost 0 bases, J lost 3 bases, and 6 bases lay in between. The CDR3 bases are TGTGCCAGCAGCTTAGCGCAATTCTACGAGCAGTACTTC. Translation gives CASSLAQFYEQYF.

The V and J genes are TRBV10-3 and TRBJ2-7, with D perhaps TRBD1 or TRBD2 (5 bases each). Trimming pared 4 bases from V and 2 bases from J, leaving 9 bases between. Germline values: CDR1 ENHRY, CDR2 SYGVKD. The length of the CDR3 is 13 residues. In DNA form, the CDR3 reads TGTGCCATCAGTGGGGACGGTGCCTACGAGCAGTACTTC. Its protein is CAISGDGAYEQYF.

The chain recombines TRBV24-1 with TRBJ2-2, with no clear D. The CDR3 loop spans 12 amino acids. The germline V and J ends were trimmed by 6 bases and 6 bases, with 7 bases remaining between them. Germline V gives CDR1 KGHDR, CDR2 SFDVKD. CDR3 protein: CATSLGPGELFF. In nucleotides, the CDR3 is TGTGCCACCAGTCTGGGTCCCGGGGAGCTGTTTTTT.

The chain is built from TRBV24-1 and TRBJ2-2; D ambiguous. V shed 0 bases and J shed 6 bases, with 13 bases lying between them. The germline CDR1 and CDR2 sequences are KGHDR and SFDVKD. The length of the CDR3 is 16 residues. CDR3: CATSDLSASGPGELFF. For the CDR3, the DNA is TGTGCCACCAGTGATTTGTCGGCTAGTGGTCCCGGGGAGCTGTTTTTT.

This clonotype was detected only a few times. The chain employs TRBV6-1 and TRBJ2-4; D unresolved. Trimming pared 4 bases from V and 2 bases from J, leaving 15 bases between. Per germline, CDR1 MNHNS and CDR2 SASEGT. CDR3 length: 16 amino acids. CDR3 region: CASSGAGLGSKNIQYF. CDR3 DNA sequence: TGTGCCAGCAGTGGGGCCGGTTTAGGGTCCAAAAACATTCAGTACTTC.

The rearrangement joins TRBV5-1 to TRBJ2-5; 9 nucleotides line up with TRBD2. CDR3 length: 16 residues. Per the germline V gene, CDR1 is SGHRS and CDR2 is YFSETQ. V was pared by 4 bases and J by 7 bases, with 14 bases of the junction left unmatched. The CDR3 here is CASSEGSGGPWGTQYF. The CDR3 DNA sequence: TGCGCCAGCAGCGAAGGTAGCGGGGGTCCTTGGGGGACCCAGTACTTC.

This clonotype came up many times. The rearrangement joins TRBV5-5 to TRBJ1-2; D is possibly TRBD1 (5 bases). The CDR3 is 12 amino acids. The V gene's germline CDR1 is SGHKS and CDR2 YYEKEE (reference sequence). Between the trimmed V and J ends, which lost 4 bases and 4 bases, there was a span of 8 bases. As DNA, the CDR3 is TGTGCCAGCAGCAGGGACGCCTATGGCTACACCTTC. Translated, it gives CASSRDAYGYTF.

The chain couples TRBV7-9 to TRBJ2-7, with a weak D call TRBD2 (6 bases). Germline V CDR1 and CDR2: SEHNR, FQNEAQ (reference sequence). The CDR3 has 13 amino acids. Trimming removed 4 bases at V and 6 bases at J, with 13 bases between. CDR3 protein: CASSSGTGGEQYF. As DNA, the CDR3 is TGTGCCAGCAGCTCAGGGACCGGGGGCGAGCAGTACTTC.

The genes are TRBV2 and TRBJ1-2; 7 nucleotides match TRBD1. After removal of 4 bases from V and 5 bases from J, the junction contained 13 bases not matched to a gene. The CDR3 is 16 residues long. The germline gives CDR1 SNHLY, CDR2 FYNNEI. The CDR3 sequence: CASSAGEGRGVYGYTF. The CDR3 coding sequence is TGTGCCAGCAGTGCCGGGGAGGGCAGGGGGGTATATGGCTACACCTTC.

This sequence joins TRBV7-2 and TRBJ2-1, with 7 bases that match TRBD2. Germline assignment: CDR1 SGHTA and CDR2 FQGNSA. The CDR3 sequence is 16 residues long. J lost 6 bases, V lost 1 base, and 9 bases had no gene match. The CDR3 DNA reads TGTGCCAGCAGCTTAGTCGGCGGGGGTGGCGTCAATGAGCAGTTCTTC. Protein product: CASSLVGGGGVNEQFF.